The entry below describes one T cell receptor (beta chain). What antigen it recognizes has not been identified. Per-nucleotide qualities are absent, and no much larger clonotype sits a single base away. The library was generated by the immunoSEQ multiplex PCR assay. The multiplex PCR relied on a mix of 60 forward primers for TCR Vbeta segments and 13 reverse primers for TCR Jbeta segments. A multiplex PCR assay on genomic DNA amplified the CDR3 region of rearranged TCR beta genes. The Illumina HiSeq System was used to sequence the amplified TCR beta libraries as 87-base-pair reads. Concerning the study's data processing: A later analysis counted 75 million to 100 million unique TCR beta chains across the 550 to 800 repertoires, and around 12 million of these chains were shared by at least two donors. To remove PCR and sequencing errors, raw reads were error-corrected and collapsed into unique sequences using a nearest-neighbor algorithm that merged closely related sequences. CDR3 sequences were aligned to IMGT reference sequences to assign V, D and J gene segments. Each retained sequence needed at least a six-nucleotide match to both a V gene segment and a J gene segment. A rearrangement was called productive if the CDR3 had no stop codons and remained in frame with V and J, and every other rearrangement was called non-productive. CDR3 was defined according to IMGT convention as the region running from the second conserved V-encoded cysteine to the conserved J-encoded phenylalanine. In an earlier analysis of around 600 of the donors, sequences lacking an unambiguous match to a single V gene segment were excluded. In an earlier analysis of 587 of the donors, V segments were called functional above 56.7% productive rearrangements and were called segregating when the between-donor standard deviation exceeded 5%. A statistical classification framework was developed to diagnose cytomegalovirus status using the catalog of TCR beta chain sequences. A later analysis assigned V and J genes by comparing TCR nucleotide sequences with IMGT/GENE-DB human TR gene sequences. In a later analysis, CDR3 sequences and most-parsimonious VDJ recombination scenarios were assigned using the TCRdist pipeline. In a later analysis, each TCR beta chain was defined by its CDR3 amino acid sequence together with its V-gene family, and reads lacking a unique V-gene family were excluded. In a later analysis, some 600 highly shared, low-generation-probability nucleotide sequences were removed to address suspected cross-contamination and a sequencing artifact. In a later analysis, a clonal expansion index for each public chain was calculated from normalized within-repertoire ranks of inferred template counts. Generation probabilities in a later analysis came from a VDJ recombination model fitted to out-of-frame rearrangements, and those results were checked against IGoR. A later analysis scored TCR-TCR, TCR-HLA and TCR-CMV co-occurrence with hypergeometric tests, applying a repertoire-size bias correction to TCR pairs. To estimate false discovery rates, a later analysis permuted the HLA or CMV assignments 20 times. In a later analysis, co-occurring TCRs were grouped using DBSCAN, with TCRdist sequence similarity added in when clustering inside HLA-allele-positive subsets. For co-occurrence clustering, repertoires with fewer than 30,000 or more than 120,000 public chains were excluded, along with a handful of repertoires with anomalous nucleotide sharing. TCRdb carries this immuneACCESS record with in-frame sequences only. Its versions omit some clonotypes, under half of them owing to an unresolved V gene in the studies checked, with the rest unexplained. V and J calls and clone size are as listed in that table; D and trimming were resolved from the DNA. For this sample there are 60,000 or so clones; roughly 80% appear just once. The ten largest account for roughly 23% of the sample.

V drops 2 bases and J drops 0 bases, leaving 7 bases in between. CDR1 and CDR2, per the germline V gene (reference sequence), are LNHDA and SQIVND. The cysteine opens and the phenylalanine closes a CDR3 of 14 amino acids. The retained sequence is limited to the CDR3, 42 bases, with the frame set at the first base. This entry comes from a study of cytomegalovirus exposure and HLA in healthy donors (dated by TCRdb to the late 2010s). For the study in its entirety: According to an earlier analysis of several hundred of the donors, some 170 million T cells yielded 117 million unique TCR beta sequences and approximately 300 Gb of sequence data. An early release that covered roughly 600 HLA-typed donors contained about 300 gigabases of sequencing data and about 93 million unique TCR sequences. Of the 350 to 450 genotyped donors, 65% to 90% fell in the genetic ancestry cluster associated with self-reported Caucasian donors. The study aimed to test whether cataloging public T cell receptors could reveal signatures of past pathogen exposure. The study profiled the T cell repertoires of more than 500 subjects by immunosequencing and related them to cytomegalovirus serostatus. In addition to the first cohort of around 670 subjects, a separate validation cohort of 120 different subjects was used. To predict cytomegalovirus infection status, the study brought together high-throughput TCR immunosequencing, statistical association of individual TCRs with disease status, and machine learning. To study patterns of TCR occurrence, a later analysis re-analyzed previously published TCR beta repertoires from more than 550 donors and added high-resolution HLA genotyping. The later analysis used no new phenotypic data to find candidate immune exposures, relying instead on TCR beta sequences and their occurrence across donors. In an earlier analysis of roughly 580 of the donors, high-throughput TCR beta sequencing was used to judge whether each TCR beta V gene segment behaved as functional or pseudogenic. Alongside the repertoire data, information on donor age, sex, ethnicity and CMV serostatus was compiled. A later genetic analysis took genome-wide SNP genotypes for about 65% of the 666 donors and used that subset as a discovery cohort. Every repertoire in the discovery cohort had been generated on one and the same sequencing platform. HLA typing covered class I and class II loci at four-digit resolution. Typing coverage varied by locus: roughly 620-640 donors for A, B, C, DRB1 and DQB1; 522 for DQA1; more than 600 for DPA1; approximately 490 for DPB1. Four or five DR-DQ haplotypes were handled as single units for association and clustering because linkage in the cohort was strong. Among some 400 genotyped donors of the cohort, an average of approximately 220,000 unique TCR beta nucleotide sequences was sequenced per donor, of which approximately 19% were non-productive. Findings and caveats that apply to the study as a whole: In a later analysis, HLA-associated TCR beta chains were found to be more clonally expanded and to have lower generation probabilities than equally common non-associated chains. In a later analysis, TCR association rates were found to vary across HLA loci, with the most associated TCRs seen for DRB1 alleles and the fewest for HLA-C alleles. A further reported finding was that TCR beta sequences accurately predicted the HLA-A and HLA-B alleles for most subjects in the first cohort. Roughly uniform sequencing depth across donors was assumed in presence/absence analyses, although this assumption may not hold. Linkage disequilibrium might explain the correlated functional status among segregating V segments, but an unknown experimental factor could not be excluded. For the cohort, immune exposure information was limited to CMV serostatus. In a later analysis, about 16,000 TCR beta sequences were associated with specific HLA alleles at a false discovery rate of 0.05. A later genetic analysis reported fewer N-insertions in productive TCRs among donors in an Asian-associated ancestry cluster than the approximately 700-donor mean. In vitro tests confirmed that a few of the cytomegalovirus-associated TCR beta chains recognize cytomegalovirus antigens. A later genetic analysis associated a missense DCLRE1C variant with V-gene and J-gene trimming of TCR beta chains, and an independent cohort replicated the association. A total of 164 TCR beta chains were listed by the study as associated with cytomegalovirus. The classifier was reported to diagnose cytomegalovirus status with high specificity and sensitivity in both the original cohort and the validation cohort. The authors suggested that the approach could potentially be extended to other disease states and immunological phenotypes. Most TCR sequences were seen in very few donors, while some public TCRs were found in many individuals. Some IMGT-functional V segments, including TRBV6-2 and TRBV6-3, could not be told apart with the 87-base-pair reads, so those segments were excluded. In a later analysis, several top co-occurrence clusters were reported to appear linked to parvovirus B19, influenza, CMV and Epstein-Barr virus. The cohort was sequenced for TCR beta chains only, and without alpha or paired-chain data the features that could be detected were limited. Strong co-occurrence of HLA alleles, especially DR and DQ, made assigning TCR associations to individual alleles difficult. The sequencing pipeline was judged likely to have produced a cluster of highly shared sequence variants as a technical artifact. In an earlier analysis of some 540 of the donors, most TCR beta V segments appeared in productive rearrangements about 87% or about 30% of the time, broadly matching IMGT annotations. In a later analysis, most CMV-associated TCR beta chains were found to appear HLA-restricted, with HLA associations seemingly driven largely by CMV exposure. Around 16 rarely observed V segments, including chromosome 9 orphons, were excluded from the earlier analysis of almost 600 of the donors because counts were too low. HLA typing was unavailable for some donors at each locus, so association tests used only the typed subset.

The cohort comprised 666 healthy bone marrow donors. At the time of sampling, every cohort member was nominally healthy, though immune exposures that went unrecorded were likely present. The donor was CMV seropositive and was included in the group of 289 seropositive cohort members. Every donor gave a peripheral blood sample, and the peripheral blood mononuclear cells from that sample were used for TCR beta sequencing. The Qiagen DNeasy Blood Extraction Kit was used to extract genomic DNA from the blood cell samples. The source material was PBMCs. The receptor chain draws on TRBV19 and TRBJ1-1, with an unclear D gene assignment. This clonotype was sampled from a middle-aged woman in good health and CMV-seropositive. The CDR3 has the sequence CASSILAVNTEAFF. The DNA sequence is TGTGCCAGTAGTATACTGGCAGTGAACACTGAAGCTTTCTTT.